This T cell receptor beta chain was recorded in a study of low-dose radiotherapy and immunotherapy resistance in tumors. Study as a whole: Intravenous ipilimumab 1 mg/kg every six weeks was given with nivolumab 240 mg every two weeks.

V was clipped by 6 bases and J by 4 bases, with 22 bases between them. The CDR3 sequence is 16 residues long. TRAV- and TRBV-specific primers, spanning alpha and beta chains, primed first-strand cDNA. With a V-primer adapter and a constant-region primer, TCRs were amplified for approximately 20 PCR cycles. TCRdb re-derived calls from the reads in MiXCR, one entry per CDR3 protein. Of approximately 100,000 distinct CDR3 sequences listed, around 21% are singletons. This clonotype was counted many times. Sample time point: after trial treatment. Indicated treatment: LDRT plus nivolumab, ipilimumab, low-dose cyclophosphamide and aspirin (RACIN trial).

The sample was PBMCs, taken after low-dose radiotherapy plus immunotherapy. This rearrangement joins TRBV12-3 or TRBV12-4 to TRBJ2-7, with D tentatively TRBD1 or TRBD2 (6 bases each). The source of this sequence is a male donor with prostate cancer. The CDR3 spells CASRSGSTGGAYEQYF. The CDR3 DNA reads as TGTGCCAGCAGATCCGGCTCGACAGGCGGGGCGTACGAGCAGTACTTC.